This T cell receptor beta chain was obtained from a study of T cells in Graves' hyperthyroidism and ophthalmopathy. Lactation, pregnancy, other autoimmune disease or uncontrolled infection excluded patients. The study based diagnoses on clinical symptoms, serum thyroxine and TRAb, thyroid ultrasound and orbital computed tomography. The PBMCs had their origin in approximately 10 ml of fresh peripheral blood. The TCR beta CDR3 regions underwent amplification using RNA transcripts as the source. The TCR CDR3 first-round RT-PCR relied on the HTBI primer set. TCRdb fed the multiplex PCR reads into MiXCR, producing one record per CDR3 protein. The table has more than 500,000 distinct CDR3 sequences, around 16% seen once. Study-wide results and limits: Among thyroid clonotypes expanded above 0.001, most also appeared in blood.

This clonotype was picked up many times. The antigen is undetermined. The length of the CDR3 is 14 residues. Per germline, CDR1 DFQATT and CDR2 SNEGSKA (reference sequence). Trimming left V 5 bases short and J 4 bases short, with 14 bases between. The rearrangement joins TRBV20-1 to TRBJ1-4; D unclear. Sequenced input: blood. The sequence came from a woman in her 30s with Graves' ophthalmopathy. The CDR3 bases are TGCAGTGCTCCCTCCCCCAGCGATAATGAAAAACTGTTTTTT. Its translation is CSAPSPSDNEKLFF.